These 24 T cell receptor beta chains were all obtained from the same sample, sequenced in a study of CD8+CD57+ T cells in acquired aplastic anemia. Previously, flow cytometry had revealed CD8+CD57+ cell expansion in the patients chosen for sequencing. Genomic DNA templated the TCR beta VDJ and CDR3 profiling. TCRdb passed the reads through MiXCR, listing each CDR3 protein once. In the table there are over 150,000 distinct CDR3 sequences, 71% of which are singletons. Material for sequencing was sorted CD4+, CD8+, or CD8+CD57+ T cells (not recorded which) from PBMCs. The source is a human donor with aplastic anemia.

This clonotype was recorded once. This chain joins TRBV10-3 and TRBJ2-7; D possibly corresponds to TRBD2 (5 bases). Germline assignment: CDR1 ENHRY and CDR2 SYGVKD. This CDR3 has 13 residues. The germline V and J ends were trimmed by 6 bases and 1 base, with 10 bases remaining between them. DNA for the CDR3: TGTGCCATCAGATCTAGCCGATCCTACGAGCAGTACTTC. Residues: CAIRSSRSYEQYF.

This clonotype has only one observation. The CDR3 carries no conserved terminal phenylalanine or tryptophan, so it likely arises from a read error. The V gene is TRBV24-1, the J gene TRBJ2-5, with D possibly matching TRBD2 (5 bases). The CDR3 covers 15 residues. Looked up from germline, CDR1 is KGHDR and CDR2 is SFDVKD. The V gene lost 0 bases and the J gene lost 5 bases, with 12 bases spanning the gap. The CDR3 nucleotides are TGTGCCACCAGTGATTTGCGGAGAGGGCTGGAGACCCAGTACCTC. This codes for CATSDLRRGLETQYL.

This sequence joins TRBV15 and TRBJ1-5; D might be TRBD1 (6 bases). The germline V gene encodes CDR1 LNHNV and CDR2 YYDKDF (reference sequence). This CDR3 is built from 14 residues. V was pared by 3 bases and J by 6 bases, with 12 bases between. This CDR3 is CATSSAQGIQPQHF. The DNA for the CDR3 is TGTGCCACCAGCAGCGCACAGGGTATTCAGCCCCAGCATTTT.

This chain's CDR3 is CASSVGGEPQETQYF. In DNA form, the CDR3 reads TGTGCCAGCAGCGTTGGCGGGGAACCTCAAGAGACCCAGTACTTC. The J gene is TRBJ2-5, the V gene TRBV9, with D possibly matching TRBD2 (6 bases). Per the germline V gene, CDR1 is SGDLS and CDR2 is YYNGEE. There are 15 residues in the CDR3. V lost 2 bases and J lost 2, with 13 bases in between.

V and J are TRBV2 and TRBJ1-2; no clear D gene. The CDR3 runs to 15 residues. The V gene's germline CDR1 is SNHLY and CDR2 FYNNEI. Between the trimmed V and J ends, which lost 3 bases and 0 bases, there was a span of 11 bases. CDR3 residues: CASSDVGVANYGYTF. The CDR3 DNA reads as TGTGCCAGCAGTGACGTAGGAGTGGCTAACTATGGCTACACCTTC.

V and J are TRBV19 and TRBJ2-2; 7 positions match TRBD1. Germline CDR1 LNHDA, CDR2 SQIVND (reference sequence). This CDR3 is built from 19 residues. Losses at the gene ends were 6 bases for V and 1 base for J; bases not matched to a gene: 17. This CDR3 is CASRVYTQMGQLNTGELFF. The DNA for the CDR3 is TGTGCCAGTAGGGTATATACCCAAATGGGACAGTTGAACACCGGGGAGCTGTTTTTT.

This clonotype has at least ten counts. The rearrangement joins TRBV6-5 to TRBJ2-3, with D possibly matching TRBD2 (6 bases). Trimming took off 2 bases at V and 3 bases at J, with 6 bases between the two ends. Germline V gene data show CDR1 as MNHEY and CDR2 as SVGAGI. The CDR3 covers 13 residues. For the CDR3, the DNA is TGTGCCAGCAGTTACGGGAGGACAGATACGCAGTATTTT. It is translated as CASSYGRTDTQYF.

DNA of the CDR3: TGCAGTGCTTTCCCCCCGGGACTAGTTGATCCTGAGCAGTTCTTC. Its protein is CSAFPPGLVDPEQFF. The chain recombines TRBV20-1 with TRBJ2-1; TRBD2 agrees at 8 bases. Germline V gene lookup returns CDR1 DFQATT and CDR2 SNEGSKA (reference sequence). There are 15 residues in the CDR3. The ends lost 5 bases at V and 9 bases at J; junction bases unmatched: 15.

J is TRBJ2-7 and V is TRBV11-2, with 12 bases that match TRBD1. Germline loops: CDR1 SGHAT, CDR2 FQNNGV. The CDR3 runs to 15 residues. The junction had 10 bases not matched to a gene; V was cut back by 9 bases and J by 4 bases. The chain's CDR3 is CASSIGDRGQYEQYF. CDR3 nucleotide sequence: TGTGCCAGTAGTATTGGGGACAGGGGGCAATACGAGCAGTACTTC.

This clonotype was recorded once. CDR3 coding DNA: TGTGCCAGCAGCCACAAGGGGTCTAATTCACCCCTCCACTTT. This codes for CASSHKGSNSPLHF. The rearrangement uses TRBV7-9 and TRBJ1-6; perhaps TRBD1 as D (5 bases). V lost 5 bases and J 6 bases, leaving 11 bases between the germline ends. CDR3 length equals 14 residues. The V gene's germline CDR1 is SEHNR and CDR2 FQNEAQ (reference sequence).

The chain uses TRBV24-1 and TRBJ2-2; 11 positions agree with TRBD2. The germline CDR1 and CDR2 sequences are KGHDR and SFDVKD. Losses at the gene ends were 5 bases for V and 4 bases for J; bases not matched to a gene: 5. The CDR3 is 16 residues long. The CDR3 is CATSVLAGGSTGELFF. CDR3 DNA sequence: TGTGCCACCAGTGTCTTAGCGGGAGGGAGCACCGGGGAGCTGTTTTTT.

The rearrangement joins TRBV7-3 to TRBJ1-1, with a tentative D call TRBD1 (6 bases). Trimming left V 2 bases short and J 3 bases short, with 10 bases between. The V gene's germline CDR1 is SGHTA and CDR2 FQGTGA. The CDR3 is made up of 14 amino acids. The CDR3 spells CASSLGGLDTEAFF. The CDR3 DNA reads TGTGCCAGCAGCTTAGGGGGGCTCGACACTGAAGCTTTCTTT.

This rearrangement joins TRBV7-8 to TRBJ2-1, with 11 bases aligning to TRBD2. CDR1 is SGHVS and CDR2 is FQNEAQ in the germline V gene. The CDR3 has 18 residues. Trimming removed 2 bases from V and 6 bases from J; junction bases left unmatched: 12. DNA for the CDR3: TGTGCCAGCAGCTTAATGGGGCCTACTAGCGGGGGCACCAATGAGCAGTTCTTC. It codes for CASSLMGPTSGGTNEQFF.

This clonotype has just one count. This rearrangement joins TRBV25-1 to TRBJ1-1; 7 bases are a match to TRBD1. The CDR3 has 15 residues. Trimming removed 6 bases from V and 0 bases from J; junction bases left unmatched: 7. CDR1 and CDR2 from the germline V gene are MGHDK and SYGVNS. The CDR3: CASSLPGQMNTEAFF. The CDR3 DNA reads TGTGCCAGCAGCCTTCCGGGACAGATGAACACTGAAGCTTTCTTT.

The chain couples TRBV7-9 to TRBJ2-5; D not resolved. V lost 3 bases to trimming and J lost 5 bases, with 10 bases between them. Per germline, CDR1 SEHNR and CDR2 FQNEAQ (reference sequence). There are 13 residues in the CDR3. The CDR3 DNA follows: TGTGCCAGCAGCTTCAAGGGTGGGGAGACCCAGTACTTC. It is translated as CASSFKGGETQYF.

V gene TRBV20-1 combines with J gene TRBJ1-2; D gene ambiguous. V lost 3 bases, J lost 8 bases, and 13 bases lay in between. Germline V CDR1 and CDR2: DFQATT, SNEGSKA (reference sequence). The CDR3 sequence is 12 residues long. CDR3 in amino acids: CSARTGSGGYTF. The CDR3 bases are TGCAGTGCTAGGACGGGCAGCGGAGGCTACACCTTC.

This chain joins TRBV9 and TRBJ1-1; D remains ambiguous. CDR1 SGDLS and CDR2 YYNGEE come from the germline V gene. Between the trimmed V and J ends, which lost 6 bases and 0 bases, there was a span of 12 bases. The CDR3 totals 14 residues. The CDR3 bases are TGTGCCAGCACTTTCTTTGACATGAACACTGAAGCTTTCTTT. It yields the protein CASTFFDMNTEAFF.

The chain is built from TRBV9 and TRBJ1-1, with D uncertain. Looked up from germline, CDR1 is SGDLS and CDR2 is YYNGEE. Deletions cut 0 bases from V and 1 base from J, with 7 bases between. The CDR3 runs 14 residues. The CDR3, as DNA: TGTGCCAGCAGCGTAGCAGAGAGGAACACTGAAGCTTTCTTT. Translated: CASSVAERNTEAFF.

The chain uses TRBV6-5 and TRBJ1-1; the D gene is possibly TRBD1 (5 bases). V was trimmed by 5 bases and J by 4 bases, leaving 11 bases between them. The CDR3 sequence is 13 residues long. The germline gives CDR1 MNHEY, CDR2 SVGAGI. CDR3 sequence reads: CASSPQGSTEAFF. The DNA of the CDR3 is TGTGCCAGCAGTCCCCAGGGTAGCACTGAAGCTTTCTTT.

This rearrangement joins TRBV20-1 to TRBJ2-3; TRBD1 might be the D (6 bases). The CDR3 spans 14 residues. Trimming took 5 bases from V and 2 from J, leaving 14 bases between them. CDR1 and CDR2 from the germline V gene are DFQATT and SNEGSKA (reference sequence). DNA of the CDR3: TGCAGTGCTCGCGACAGGTTTTTCACAGATACGCAGTATTTT. This codes for CSARDRFFTDTQYF.

CDR3 bases: TGTGCCACCCGCTCGGGAGCGAACACTGAAGCTTTCTTT. Translation gives CATRSGANTEAFF. The J gene is TRBJ1-1, the V gene TRBV10-3; D uncertain. The CDR3 has 13 residues. Germline CDR1 and CDR2: ENHRY and SYGVKD. V was trimmed by 10 bases and J by 1 base, leaving 13 bases between them.

The rearrangement uses TRBV20-1 and TRBJ2-3, with D perhaps matching TRBD2 (5 bases). There are 12 residues in the CDR3. Germline V gene data show CDR1 as DFQATT and CDR2 as SNEGSKA (reference sequence). With 6 bases removed from V and 11 bases from J, the gap between germline ends came to 18 bases. The CDR3 sequence: CSARVTEVEQYF. CDR3 DNA: TGCAGTGCCCGAGTCACGGAGGTCGAGCAGTATTTT.

The chain uses TRBV7-3 and TRBJ1-2; 9 nucleotides match TRBD1. CDR3 length: 14 residues. Germline V gene sequence: CDR1 SGHTA, CDR2 FQGTGA. With V trimmed by 1 base and J by 7 bases, 4 bases remained unmatched. The CDR3 nucleotides read TGTGCCAGCAGCTTAAGTGGGACAGGGACTGGCTACACCTTC. Translation: CASSLSGTGTGYTF.

V gene TRBV20-1 combines with J gene TRBJ1-2, with TRBD1 matching 7 bases. The J segment lost 8 bases and the V segment lost 2 bases, leaving 5 bases of the junction unmatched. Germline V gives CDR1 DFQATT, CDR2 SNEGSKA (reference sequence). The length of the CDR3 is 12 residues. The CDR3 DNA follows: TGCAGTGCTAGAACAGGGGTGGGAGGCTACACCTTC. It is translated as CSARTGVGGYTF.